This T cell receptor (beta chain) was sequenced in a study of post-analysis software for immune sequencing data. Study-level information: Relapsing-remitting, secondary progressive and progressive-relapsing courses of multiple sclerosis were included.

Of note for this clonotype: Its antigen is unidentified.

Findings and caveats of the study: Same-batch samples co-clustered strongly by F measure. Among roughly five TRBV segments more frequent in patients than controls were TRBV5-6, TRBV5-1 and TRBV20-1.

V was cut by 6 bases and J by 13 bases, with 16 bases left in between. The CDR3 totals 11 residues. The germline gives CDR1 SQVTM, CDR2 ANQGSEA. The TCR beta cDNA libraries carried unique molecular identifiers. TCRdb re-called the PCR reads with MiXCR, one entry per CDR3 protein. The sample consists of 740,000 or so distinct CDR3 sequences, 53% of them appearing once. The source is a girl aged 5-17 years with multiple sclerosis. The chain carries TRBV29-1 and TRBJ2-4; the D gene is possibly TRBD2 (5 bases). Sequencing was done on a sample of blood. CDR3 amino acids: CSVRGSYGQYF. The CDR3 coding sequence is TGCAGCGTACGGGGATCCTACGGGCAGTACTTC.